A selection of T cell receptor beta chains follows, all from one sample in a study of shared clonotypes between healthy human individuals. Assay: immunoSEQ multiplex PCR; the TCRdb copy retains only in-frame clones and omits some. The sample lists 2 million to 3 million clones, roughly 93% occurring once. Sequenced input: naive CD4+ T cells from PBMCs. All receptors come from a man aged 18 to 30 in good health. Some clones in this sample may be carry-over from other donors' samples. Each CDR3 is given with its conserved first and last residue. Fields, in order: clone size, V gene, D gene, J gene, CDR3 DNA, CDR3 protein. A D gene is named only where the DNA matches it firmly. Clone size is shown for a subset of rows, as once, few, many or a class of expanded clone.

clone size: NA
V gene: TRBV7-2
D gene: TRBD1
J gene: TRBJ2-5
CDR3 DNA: TGTGCCAGCAGCTTTCACAGGGGAAGGGAAGAGACCCAGTACTTC
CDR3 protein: CASSFHRGREETQYF

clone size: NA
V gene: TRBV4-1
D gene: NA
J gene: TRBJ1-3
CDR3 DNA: TGCGCCAGCAGCCAACCGGCCAGGGGCTCTGGAAACACCATATATTTT
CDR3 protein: CASSQPARGSGNTIYF

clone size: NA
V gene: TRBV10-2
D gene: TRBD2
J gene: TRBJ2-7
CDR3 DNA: TGCGCCAGCAGACCGGGACTAGCTTACGAGCAGTACTTC
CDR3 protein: CASRPGLAYEQYF

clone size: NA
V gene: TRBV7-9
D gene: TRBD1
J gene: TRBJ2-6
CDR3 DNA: TGTGCCAGCAGCGCCCTAGGGACAGGGCATCCCTCTGGGGCCAACGTCCTGACTTTC
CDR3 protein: CASSALGTGHPSGANVLTF

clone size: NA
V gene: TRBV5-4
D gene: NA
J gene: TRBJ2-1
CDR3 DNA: TGTGCCAGCAGCGCCGACTCGTACAATGAGCAGTTCTTC
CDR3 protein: CASSADSYNEQFF

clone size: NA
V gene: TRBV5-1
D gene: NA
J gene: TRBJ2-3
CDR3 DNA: TGCGCCACCACGACTAGGGGGGGCACAGATACGCAGTATTTT
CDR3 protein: CATTTRGGTDTQYF

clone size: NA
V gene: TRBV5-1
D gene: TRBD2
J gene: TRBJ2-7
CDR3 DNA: TGCGCCAGCAGCCCTATGGGGAGGGAAGCTTACGAGCAGTACTTC
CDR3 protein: CASSPMGREAYEQYF

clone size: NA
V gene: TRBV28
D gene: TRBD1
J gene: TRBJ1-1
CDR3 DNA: TGTGCCAGCAGGGGACAGGGGGCAGATGGAGCTTTCTTT
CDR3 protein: CASRGQGADGAFF

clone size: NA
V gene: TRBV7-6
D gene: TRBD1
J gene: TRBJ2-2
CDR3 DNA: TGTGCCAGCAGCCTAAGGACAGGGGGCGCGAACACCGGGGAGCTGTTTTTT
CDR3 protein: CASSLRTGGANTGELFF

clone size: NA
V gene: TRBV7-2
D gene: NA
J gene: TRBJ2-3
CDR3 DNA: TGTGCCAGCAGCGCAAACAGGGTGACAGATACGCAGTATTTT
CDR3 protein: CASSANRVTDTQYF

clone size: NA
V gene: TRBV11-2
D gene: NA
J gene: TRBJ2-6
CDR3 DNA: TGTGCCAGCAGCCTGGACACGCGCTCTGGGGCCAACGTCCTGACTTTC
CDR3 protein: CASSLDTRSGANVLTF

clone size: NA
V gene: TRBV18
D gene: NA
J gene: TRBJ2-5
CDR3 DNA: TGTGCCAGCTCACCAAGATTGGCGGTCCAAGAGACCCAGTACTTC
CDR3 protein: CASSPRLAVQETQYF

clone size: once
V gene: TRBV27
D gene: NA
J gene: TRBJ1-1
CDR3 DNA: TGTGCCAGCAGTTTATCGAAGCCGGGGGTCCGTGGGGGGACTGAAGCTTTCTTT
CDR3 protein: CASSLSKPGVRGGTEAFF

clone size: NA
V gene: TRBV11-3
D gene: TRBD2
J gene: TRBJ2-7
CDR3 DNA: TGTGCCAGCAGCTTGGGTGCTAGCGGCTCCTACGAGCAGTACTTC
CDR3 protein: CASSLGASGSYEQYF